The source of this TCR beta chain is a study of shared clonotypes between healthy human individuals. Measured with immunoSEQ multiplex PCR; TCRdb has only the in-frame clones, and not every one. Of some 1 million clones listed, 70% to 80% are singletons. The CDR3 runs 15 residues. The germline CDR1 and CDR2 sequences are WSHSY and SAAADI. The ends lost 7 bases at V and 2 bases at J; junction bases unmatched: 5. The chain carries TRBV10-2 and TRBJ2-7; the match to TRBD2 covers 13 bases. Material: memory CD4+ T cells sorted from blood. Subset denoted: CD45RA-negative fraction. The sequence derives from a man younger than 35 in good health. The CDR3 loop is CASTRTSGGTYEQYF. The CDR3 DNA reads as TGCGCCAGCACTAGGACTAGCGGGGGTACCTACGAGCAGTACTTC.